This T cell receptor (beta chain) emerged from a study of shared clonotypes between healthy human individuals. Points from the study as a whole: Across a few donors, naive CD4 shared roughly 5%, naive CD8 around 4%, memory CD4 roughly 2.4%, memory CD8 0.4% to 0.5%.

About this clone itself: As yet, its antigen is unknown.

The protocol was immunoSEQ multiplex PCR, while the TCRdb copy is restricted to in-frame clones and leaves out a portion. The profile shows 1.5 million to 2.5 million clones, about 94% of them singletons. Looked up from germline, CDR1 is SGHTA and CDR2 is FQGNSA. This CDR3 spans 14 amino acids. The ends were cut back, 0 bases at V and 1 base at J, with 7 bases in the middle. CD45RO-negative cells were positively selected for CCR7, leaving out terminally differentiated effector memory CD45RA+ cells. This chain joins TRBV7-2 and TRBJ2-7; weak D call: TRBD1 (5 bases). Sequenced: naive CD8+ T cells sorted from blood. This clonotype originated in a man in his late teens or twenties in good health. CDR3 sequence reads: CASSLATGSYEQYF. CDR3 bases: TGTGCCAGCAGCTTAGCTACAGGATCCTACGAGCAGTACTTC.